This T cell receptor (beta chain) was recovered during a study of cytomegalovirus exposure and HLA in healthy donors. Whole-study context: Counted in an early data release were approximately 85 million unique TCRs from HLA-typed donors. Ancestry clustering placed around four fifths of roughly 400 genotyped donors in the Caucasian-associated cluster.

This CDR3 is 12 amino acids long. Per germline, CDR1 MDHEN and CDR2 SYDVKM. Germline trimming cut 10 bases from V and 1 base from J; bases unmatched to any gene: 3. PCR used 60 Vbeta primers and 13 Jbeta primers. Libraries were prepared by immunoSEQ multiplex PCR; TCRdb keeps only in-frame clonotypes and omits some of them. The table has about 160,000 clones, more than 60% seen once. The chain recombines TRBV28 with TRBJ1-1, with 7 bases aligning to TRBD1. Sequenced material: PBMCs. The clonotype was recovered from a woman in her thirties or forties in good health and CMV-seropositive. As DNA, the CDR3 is TGTGCCATACGACAGGGGAACACTGAAGCTTTCTTT. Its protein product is CAIRQGNTEAFF. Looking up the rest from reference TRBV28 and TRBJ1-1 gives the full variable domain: DVKVTQSSRYLVKRTGEKVFLECVQDMDHENMFWYRQDPGLGLRLIYFSYDVKMKEKGDIPEGYSVSREKKERFSLILESASTNQTSMYLCAIRQGNTEAFFGQGTRLTVV.